This T cell receptor (beta chain) was identified during a study of control samples from healthy donors and cancer patients. Trimming pared 11 bases from V and 0 bases from J, leaving 14 bases between. Germline CDR1 is LNHDA and CDR2 is SQIVND (reference sequence). The CDR3 runs 14 residues. Produced via immunoSEQ multiplex PCR; TCRdb's table is partial and in-frame only. The sample has about 89,000 clones, 85% seen once. Source material: blood. J is TRBJ1-5 and V is TRBV19; D is perhaps TRBD1 (5 bases). This TCR came from a woman between 40 and 55 years old in good health. CDR3 coding DNA: TGTGCCGGGGGGGACGAATATAGCAATCAGCCCCAGCATTTT. This gives the protein CAGGDEYSNQPQHF.